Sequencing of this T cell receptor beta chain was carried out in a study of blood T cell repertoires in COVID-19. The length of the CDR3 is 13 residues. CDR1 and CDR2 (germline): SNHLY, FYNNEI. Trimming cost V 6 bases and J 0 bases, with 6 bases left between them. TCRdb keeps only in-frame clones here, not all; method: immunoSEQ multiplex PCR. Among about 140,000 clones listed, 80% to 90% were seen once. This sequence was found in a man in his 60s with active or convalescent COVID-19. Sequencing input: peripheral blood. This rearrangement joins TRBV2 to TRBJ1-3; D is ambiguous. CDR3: CASRTYSGNTIYF. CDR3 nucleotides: TGTGCCAGCAGAACATACTCTGGAAACACCATATATTTT. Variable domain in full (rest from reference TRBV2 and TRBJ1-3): EPEVTQTPSHQVTQMGQEVILRCVPISNHLYFYWYRQILGQKVEFLVSFYNNEISEKSEIFDDQFSVERPDGSNFTLKIRSTKLEDSAMYFCASRTYSGNTIYFGEGSWLTVV.